This T cell receptor (beta chain) was observed in a study of regulatory T cells in long-lasting Graves disease. Time point: newly diagnosed GD, antithyroid drugs for less than 3 months. PBMCs were the source of the RNA used for TCR sequencing. CDR3 regions were amplified by Arm-PCR using iRepertoire HTBI primers to build TCR beta libraries. From the multiplex PCR reads, TCRdb called clonotypes with MiXCR, one entry per CDR3 protein. The repertoire includes 250,000 to 300,000 distinct CDR3 sequences, around 19% of them detected once, and approximately 14% sits in the top ten. Germline CDR1 reads SGHVS; CDR2 reads FNYEAQ. The V gene lost 2 bases and the J gene lost 12 bases, with 20 bases spanning the gap. The length of the CDR3 is 15 residues. The same sample was also studied in work on T cells in Graves' hyperthyroidism and ophthalmopathy.

The sample was peripheral blood mononuclear cells (PBMCs), taken at new diagnosis, from a patient treated with antithyroid drugs. This chain uses TRBV7-6 with TRBJ2-1; possibly TRBD1 or TRBD2 for D (5 bases each). This TCR derives from a woman aged 25 to 39 with Graves disease. In DNA form, the CDR3 reads TGTGCCAGCAGCTTATATCGGTCCCTTGGGGCGGGGCAGTTCTTC. Its protein product is CASSLYRSLGAGQFF. The full variable domain, its missing parts supplied by reference TRBV7-6 and TRBJ2-1, is GAGVSQSPRYKVTKRGQDVALRCDPISGHVSLYWYRQALGQGPEFLTYFNYEAQQDKSGLPNDRFSAERPEGSISTLTIQRTEQRDSAMYRCASSLYRSLGAGQFFGPGTRLTVL.